This TCR beta chain was sequenced during a study of CD8+ T cells in alopecia areata. Following RNA extraction, reverse transcription yielded cDNA that acted as the sequencing template. Data came from immunoSEQ multiplex PCR; TCRdb stores just in-frame clones and leaves some out. Found here are some 200,000 clones, under 75% of them singletons; the top ten hold 1.5% to 2%. Sample treatment: oral pan-JAK inhibitor, 5-10 mg twice daily. Germline V gene data show CDR1 as LGHNA and CDR2 as YSLEER. Losses at the gene ends were 0 bases for V and 4 bases for J; bases not matched to a gene: 14. This CDR3 has 19 amino acids.

The sequencing here drew on CD4+ T cells sorted from blood, taken at week 4, from a patient treated with tofacitinib. The gene calls are TRBV4-3 and TRBJ2-3; 9 positions agree with TRBD2. The TCR sequence derives from a human donor with alopecia areata. The CDR3 region has the DNA TGCGCCAGCAGCCAAGAATCTCGCGGGGGGGCAATTAGGGCAGATACGCAGTATTTT. Its protein is CASSQESRGGAIRADTQYF.